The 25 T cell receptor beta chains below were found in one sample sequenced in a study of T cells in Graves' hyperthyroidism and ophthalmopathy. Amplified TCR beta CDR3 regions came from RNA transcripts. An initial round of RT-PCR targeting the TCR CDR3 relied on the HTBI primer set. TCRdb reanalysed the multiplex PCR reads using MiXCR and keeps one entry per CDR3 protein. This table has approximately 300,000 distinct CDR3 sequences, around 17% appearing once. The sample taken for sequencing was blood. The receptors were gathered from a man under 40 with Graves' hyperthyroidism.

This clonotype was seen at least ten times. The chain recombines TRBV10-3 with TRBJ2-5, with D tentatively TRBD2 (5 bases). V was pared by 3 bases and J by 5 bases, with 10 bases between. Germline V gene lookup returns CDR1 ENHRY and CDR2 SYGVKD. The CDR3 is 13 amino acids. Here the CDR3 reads CAISDLRGETQYF. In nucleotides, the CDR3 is TGTGCCATCAGTGATCTCAGAGGGGAGACCCAGTACTTC.

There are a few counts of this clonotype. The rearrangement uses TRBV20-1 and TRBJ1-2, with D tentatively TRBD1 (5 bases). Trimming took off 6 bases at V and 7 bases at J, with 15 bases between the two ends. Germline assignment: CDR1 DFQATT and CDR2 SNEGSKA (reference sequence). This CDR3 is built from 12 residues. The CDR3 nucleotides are TGCAGTGCACCCGGCGGGGGTGGTGGCTACACCTTC. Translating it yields CSAPGGGGGYTF.

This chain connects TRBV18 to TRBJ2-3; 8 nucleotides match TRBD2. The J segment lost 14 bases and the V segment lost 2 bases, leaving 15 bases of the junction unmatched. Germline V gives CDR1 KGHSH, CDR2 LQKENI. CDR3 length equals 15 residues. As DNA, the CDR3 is TGTGCCAGCTCACCAGAGGTAGCGGGATTTAAGGAGACGTATTTT. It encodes CASSPEVAGFKETYF.

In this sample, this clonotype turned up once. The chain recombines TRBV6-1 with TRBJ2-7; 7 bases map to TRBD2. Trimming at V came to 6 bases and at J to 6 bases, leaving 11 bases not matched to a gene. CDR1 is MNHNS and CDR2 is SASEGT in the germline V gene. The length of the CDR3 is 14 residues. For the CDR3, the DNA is TGTGCCAGCAGGCCGGGGAGGGAATGGGGCGAGCAGTACTTC. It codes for CASRPGREWGEQYF.

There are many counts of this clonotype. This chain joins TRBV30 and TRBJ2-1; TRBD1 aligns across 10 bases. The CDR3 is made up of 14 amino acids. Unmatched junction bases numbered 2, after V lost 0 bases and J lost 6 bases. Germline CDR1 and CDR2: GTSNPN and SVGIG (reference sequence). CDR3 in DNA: TGTGCCTGGAGTGTAGGGACAGGGGTCAATGAGCAGTTCTTC. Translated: CAWSVGTGVNEQFF.

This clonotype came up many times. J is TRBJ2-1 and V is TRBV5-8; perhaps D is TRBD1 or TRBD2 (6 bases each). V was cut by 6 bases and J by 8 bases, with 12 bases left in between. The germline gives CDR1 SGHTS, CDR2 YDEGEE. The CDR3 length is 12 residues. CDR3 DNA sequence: TGTGCCAGCACGAGGGGGGACGATGAGCAGTTCTTC. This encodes CASTRGDDEQFF. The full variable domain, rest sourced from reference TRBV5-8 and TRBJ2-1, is EAGVTQSPTHLIKTRGQQATLRCSPISGHTSVYWYQQALGLGLQFLLWYDEGEERNRGNFPPRFSGRQFPNYSSELNVNALELEDSALYLCASTRGDDEQFFGPGTRLTVL.

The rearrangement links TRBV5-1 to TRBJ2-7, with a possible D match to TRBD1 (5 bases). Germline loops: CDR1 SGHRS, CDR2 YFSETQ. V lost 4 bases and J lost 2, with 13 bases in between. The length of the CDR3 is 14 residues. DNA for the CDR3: TGCGCCAGCAGCCCTGACAGAGAGGCCTACGAGCAGTACTTC. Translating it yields CASSPDREAYEQYF.

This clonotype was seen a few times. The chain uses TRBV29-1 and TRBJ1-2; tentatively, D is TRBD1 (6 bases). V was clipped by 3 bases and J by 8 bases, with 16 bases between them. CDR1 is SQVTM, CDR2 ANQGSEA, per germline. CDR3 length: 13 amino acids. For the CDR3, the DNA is TGCAGCGTTGAGGATGGAGGGGGGGTCGGCTACACCTTC. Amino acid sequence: CSVEDGGGVGYTF.

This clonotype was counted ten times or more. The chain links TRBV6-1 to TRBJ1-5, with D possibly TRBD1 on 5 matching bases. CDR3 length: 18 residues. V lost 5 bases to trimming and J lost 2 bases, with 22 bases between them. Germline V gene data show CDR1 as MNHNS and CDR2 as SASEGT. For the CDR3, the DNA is TGTGCCAGCAGTTCCCCTACGAGGGGCGGGTTTGGCAATCAGCCCCAGCATTTT. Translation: CASSSPTRGGFGNQPQHF.

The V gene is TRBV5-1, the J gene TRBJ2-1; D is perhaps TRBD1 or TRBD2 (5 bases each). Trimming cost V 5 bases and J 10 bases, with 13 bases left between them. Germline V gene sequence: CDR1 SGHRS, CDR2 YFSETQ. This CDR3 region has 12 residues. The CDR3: CASRGTRGEQFF. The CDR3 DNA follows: TGCGCCAGCAGGGGGACGCGAGGGGAGCAGTTCTTC.

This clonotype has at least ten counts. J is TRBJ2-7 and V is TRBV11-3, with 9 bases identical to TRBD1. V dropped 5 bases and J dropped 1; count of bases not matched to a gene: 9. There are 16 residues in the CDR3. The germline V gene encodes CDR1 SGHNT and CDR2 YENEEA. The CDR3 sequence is CASSLSGDRVSYEQYF. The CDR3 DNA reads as TGTGCCAGCAGCCTATCCGGGGACAGGGTATCCTACGAGCAGTACTTC.

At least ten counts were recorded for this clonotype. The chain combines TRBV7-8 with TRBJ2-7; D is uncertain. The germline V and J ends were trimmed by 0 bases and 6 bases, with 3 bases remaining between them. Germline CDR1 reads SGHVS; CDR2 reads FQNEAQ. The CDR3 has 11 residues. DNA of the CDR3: TGTGCCAGCAGCTTAGCCGCCGAGCAGTACTTC. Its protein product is CASSLAAEQYF.

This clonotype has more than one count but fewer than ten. The CDR3 here is CASSLELIGTQYF. CDR3 DNA: TGTGCCAGCAGCTTGGAACTTATAGGGACCCAGTACTTC. V usage is TRBV5-4 and J usage is TRBJ2-5; D not resolved. Trimming took off 0 bases at V and 7 bases at J, with 10 bases between the two ends. In germline, CDR1 is SGHNT, CDR2 YYREEE (reference sequence). The CDR3 covers 13 residues.

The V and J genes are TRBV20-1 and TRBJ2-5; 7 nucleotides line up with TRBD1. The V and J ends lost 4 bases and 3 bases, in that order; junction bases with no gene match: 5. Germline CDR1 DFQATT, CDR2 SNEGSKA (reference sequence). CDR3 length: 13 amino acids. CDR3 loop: CSAMGQIEETQYF. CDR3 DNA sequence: TGCAGTGCTATGGGACAGATCGAAGAGACCCAGTACTTC.

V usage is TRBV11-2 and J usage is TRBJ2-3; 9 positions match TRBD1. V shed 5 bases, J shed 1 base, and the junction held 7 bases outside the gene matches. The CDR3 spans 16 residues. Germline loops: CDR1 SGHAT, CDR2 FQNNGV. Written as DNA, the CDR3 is TGTGCCAGCAGCCGGAACAGGGGGCAAGGCACAGATACGCAGTATTTT. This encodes CASSRNRGQGTDTQYF. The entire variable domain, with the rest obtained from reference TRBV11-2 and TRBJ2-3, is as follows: EAGVAQSPRYKIIEKRQSVAFWCNPISGHATLYWYQQILGQGPKLLIQFQNNGVVDDSQLPKDRFSAERLKGVDSTLKIQPAKLEDSAVYLCASSRNRGQGTDTQYFGPGTRLTVL.

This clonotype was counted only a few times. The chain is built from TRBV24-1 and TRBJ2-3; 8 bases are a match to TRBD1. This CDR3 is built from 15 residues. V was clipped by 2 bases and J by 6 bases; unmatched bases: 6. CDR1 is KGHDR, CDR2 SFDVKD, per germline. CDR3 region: CATSDWPDRGDTQYF. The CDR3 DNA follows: TGTGCCACCAGTGATTGGCCCGACAGGGGCGATACGCAGTATTTT.

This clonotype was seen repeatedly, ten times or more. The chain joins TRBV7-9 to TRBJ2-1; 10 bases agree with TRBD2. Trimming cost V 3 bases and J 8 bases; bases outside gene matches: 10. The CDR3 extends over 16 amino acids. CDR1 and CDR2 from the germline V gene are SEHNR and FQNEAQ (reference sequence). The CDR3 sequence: CASSLRAGGPIDEQFF. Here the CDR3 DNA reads TGTGCCAGCAGCTTGAGAGCGGGAGGGCCCATTGATGAGCAGTTCTTC. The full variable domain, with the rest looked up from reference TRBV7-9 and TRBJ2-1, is DTGVSQNPRHKITKRGQNVTFRCDPISEHNRLYWYRQTLGQGPEFLTYFQNEAQLEKSRLLSDRFSAERPKGSFSTLEIQRTEQGDSAMYLCASSLRAGGPIDEQFFGPGTRLTVL.

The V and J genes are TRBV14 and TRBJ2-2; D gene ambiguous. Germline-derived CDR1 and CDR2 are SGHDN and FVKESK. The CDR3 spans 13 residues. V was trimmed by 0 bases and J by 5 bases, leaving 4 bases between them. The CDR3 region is CASSQDLTGELFF. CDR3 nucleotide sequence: TGTGCCAGCAGCCAAGATCTGACCGGGGAGCTGTTTTTT.

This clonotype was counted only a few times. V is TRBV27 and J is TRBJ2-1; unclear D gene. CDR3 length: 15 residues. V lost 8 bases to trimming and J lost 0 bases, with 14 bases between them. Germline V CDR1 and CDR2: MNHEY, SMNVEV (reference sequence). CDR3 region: CASFSSPSSYNEQFF. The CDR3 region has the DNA TGTGCCAGCTTCTCCAGCCCTAGCTCCTACAATGAGCAGTTCTTC.

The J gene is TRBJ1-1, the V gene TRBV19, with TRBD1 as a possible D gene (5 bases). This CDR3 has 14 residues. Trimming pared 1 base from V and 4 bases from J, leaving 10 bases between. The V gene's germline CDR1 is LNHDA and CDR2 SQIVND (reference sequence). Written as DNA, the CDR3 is TGTGCCAGTAGTATAGGGCCCGGGGGCACTGAAGCTTTCTTT. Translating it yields CASSIGPGGTEAFF.

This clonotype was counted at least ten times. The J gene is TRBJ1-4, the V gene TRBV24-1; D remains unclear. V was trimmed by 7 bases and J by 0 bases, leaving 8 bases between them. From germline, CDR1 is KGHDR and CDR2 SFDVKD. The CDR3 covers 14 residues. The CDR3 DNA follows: TGTGCCACCAGCACCGGAACAACTAATGAAAAACTGTTTTTT. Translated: CATSTGTTNEKLFF.

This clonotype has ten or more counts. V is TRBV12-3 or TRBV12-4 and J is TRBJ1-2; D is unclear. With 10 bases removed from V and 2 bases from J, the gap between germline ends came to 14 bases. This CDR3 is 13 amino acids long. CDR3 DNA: TGTGCCACTAACATAGGGATGAACTATGGCTACACCTTC. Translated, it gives CATNIGMNYGYTF.

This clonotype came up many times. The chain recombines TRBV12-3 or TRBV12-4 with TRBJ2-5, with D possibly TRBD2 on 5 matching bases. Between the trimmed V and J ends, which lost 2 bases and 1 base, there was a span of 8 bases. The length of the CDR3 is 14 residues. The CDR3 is CASSLSAVQETQYF. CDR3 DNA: TGTGCCAGCAGTTTATCAGCGGTCCAAGAGACCCAGTACTTC.

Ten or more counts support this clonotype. This chain's CDR3 is CATRTGGNEQFF. The CDR3 coding sequence is TGTGCCACACGGACAGGGGGGAATGAGCAGTTCTTC. This chain connects TRBV2 to TRBJ2-1; TRBD1 matches 10 bases. This CDR3 has 12 residues. Germline CDR1 and CDR2: SNHLY and FYNNEI. Germline trimming cut 10 bases from V and 7 bases from J; bases unmatched to any gene: 4.

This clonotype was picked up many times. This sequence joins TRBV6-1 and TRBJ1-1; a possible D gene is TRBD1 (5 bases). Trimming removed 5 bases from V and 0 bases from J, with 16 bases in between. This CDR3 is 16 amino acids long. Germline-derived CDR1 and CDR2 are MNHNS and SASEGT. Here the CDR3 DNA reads TGTGCCAGCAGTACGGGGGGGACGATCATGAACACTGAAGCTTTCTTT. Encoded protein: CASSTGGTIMNTEAFF.